This section outlines one TCR beta chain sequence together with its context. This sample was included in a study of T cell changes during pregnancy in multiple sclerosis. The protocol was immunoSEQ multiplex PCR, while the TCRdb copy is restricted to in-frame clones and leaves out a portion. The data hold tens of thousands of clones, with around nine tenths observed a single time. The material was peripheral blood, obtained before pregnancy. The TCR was taken from a female donor with multiple sclerosis, enrolled in a pregnancy study.

The CDR3 loop reads CAWSVRGGNQPQHF. In nucleotides, the CDR3 is TGTGCCTGGAGTGTTCGGGGTGGCAATCAGCCCCAGCATTTT. The rearrangement uses TRBV30 and TRBJ1-5; no reliable D call. The CDR3 is 14 amino acids. The V gene lost 0 bases and the J gene lost 2 bases, with 8 bases spanning the gap. Germline values: CDR1 GTSNPN, CDR2 SVGIG (reference sequence).